Following are 20 T cell receptor beta chains from one sample sequenced in a study of regulatory T cells in long-lasting Graves disease. As to time point: newly diagnosed GD, antithyroid drugs for less than 3 months. The TCR library was prepared using RNA isolated from PBMCs. Both iRepertoire HTBI primers and Arm-PCR of CDR3 regions were used to build the TCR beta libraries. TCRdb recomputed calls from the multiplex PCR reads with MiXCR, one row per CDR3 protein. The repertoire holds under 700,000 distinct CDR3 sequences, with around 16% as singletons. The sample was also linked to a second study, of T cells in Graves' hyperthyroidism and ophthalmopathy.

Sequenced material: peripheral blood mononuclear cells (PBMCs), taken at new diagnosis, from a patient treated with antithyroid drugs. The source of these receptors is a woman aged 35-65 years with Graves disease.

This clonotype appeared many times. This rearrangement joins TRBV6-1 to TRBJ1-4; D is perhaps TRBD1 (6 bases). Germline lookup yields CDR1 MNHNS and CDR2 SASEGT. The length of the CDR3 is 15 residues. Trimming took 6 bases from V and 2 from J, leaving 13 bases between them. DNA for the CDR3: TGTGCCAGCAGATCCGGGACACTGACTAATGAAAAACTGTTTTTT. Residues: CASRSGTLTNEKLFF.

This clonotype was seen a handful of times. The chain links TRBV3-1 to TRBJ2-2; D remains ambiguous. The length of the CDR3 is 14 residues. Trimming took 1 base from V and 6 from J, leaving 9 bases between them. Germline CDR1 reads LGHDT; CDR2 reads YNNKEL (reference sequence). CDR3 sequence (DNA): TGTGCCAGCAGCCAAGTGGGCCAGGCCGGGGAGCTGTTTTTT. It yields the protein CASSQVGQAGELFF.

In the case of this clonotype: It differs at one base from a far larger clone, so likely a read error. The chain joins TRBV12-3 or TRBV12-4 to TRBJ2-7; D is unresolved. This CDR3 is 16 amino acids long. V was pared by 5 bases and J by 7 bases, with 24 bases between. The CDR3 loop is CASSPWTKQVDNEQYF. Written as DNA, the CDR3 is TGTGCCAGCAGTCCTTGGACGAAGCAGGTAGACAATGAGCAGTACTTC.

This clonotype was recorded at least ten times. The chain combines TRBV19 with TRBJ1-1; D gene uncertain. V was pared by 1 base and J by 0 bases, with 9 bases between. This CDR3 contains 15 residues. Germline V lookup: CDR1 LNHDA, CDR2 SQIVND (reference sequence). CDR3 region: CASSIVPGMNTEAFF. CDR3 DNA: TGTGCCAGTAGTATAGTACCCGGCATGAACACTGAAGCTTTCTTT.

To note about this clonotype: A read error may be the cause here, since a much bigger clone is one base away. The V call is TRBV6-5, the J call TRBJ1-2; D is undetermined. This CDR3 has 13 residues. The germline V gene has CDR1 MNHEY and CDR2 SVGAGI. The CDR3 coding sequence is TGTGCCAGCAGTTCGGGGTCCTCTTATGGCTGCACCTTC. Translation: CASSSGSSYGCTF.

The CDR3 DNA sequence: TGCGCCAGCAGCTTGGTAGAAGGTGTCTACGAGCAGTACTTC. Its protein product is CASSLVEGVYEQYF. The genes are TRBV5-1 and TRBJ2-7; D is ambiguous. The germline CDR1 and CDR2 sequences are SGHRS and YFSETQ. Trimming left V 0 bases short and J 3 bases short, with 10 bases between. CDR3 length: 14 amino acids.

V gene TRBV9 combines with J gene TRBJ2-2; D unresolved. This CDR3 spans 16 amino acids. V gave up 3 bases and J gave up 1 base, with 13 bases separating them. In germline, CDR1 is SGDLS, CDR2 YYNGEE. The CDR3 loop is CASSAPPTKNTGELFF. In DNA, the CDR3 is TGTGCCAGCAGCGCCCCCCCGACAAAGAACACCGGGGAGCTGTTTTTT.

This chain uses TRBV20-1 with TRBJ2-3; tentative D call: TRBD2 (7 bases). Per germline, CDR1 DFQATT and CDR2 SNEGSKA (reference sequence). V dropped 0 bases and J dropped 2 bases, with 12 bases sitting between them. The CDR3 sequence is 15 residues long. CDR3: CSARDGGAITDTQYF. The CDR3 DNA sequence: TGCAGTGCTAGAGATGGGGGGGCGATCACAGATACGCAGTATTTT.

This clonotype has a handful of counts. The chain carries TRBV7-9 and TRBJ2-3; TRBD1 is a possible D gene (6 bases). Trimming left V 0 bases short and J 3 bases short, with 19 bases between. Germline-derived CDR1 and CDR2 are SEHNR and FQNEAQ (reference sequence). The CDR3 is 18 amino acids. The CDR3 bases are TGTGCCAGCAGCTTAGCGGTACTTTCAGGGGCGAGGACAGATACGCAGTATTTT. As protein: CASSLAVLSGARTDTQYF.

This chain uses TRBV7-2 with TRBJ2-3; no definite D call. Germline V CDR1 and CDR2: SGHTA, FQGNSA. The CDR3 contains 15 residues. V dropped 2 bases and J dropped 5 bases, with 14 bases sitting between them. CDR3 in amino acids: CASSLWVGKGDTQYF. The CDR3, as DNA: TGTGCCAGCAGCTTATGGGTGGGGAAGGGAGATACGCAGTATTTT.

This chain joins TRBV4-1 and TRBJ1-6; TRBD1 aligns across 9 bases. The CDR3 covers 17 residues. The trim removed 0 bases at V and 7 bases at J, leaving 7 bases unmatched. The V gene's germline CDR1 is MGHRA and CDR2 YSYEKL. CDR3 DNA: TGCGCCAGCAGCCAAGATGCCTCCGGGACAGGGAATTCACCCCTCCACTTT. It is translated as CASSQDASGTGNSPLHF.

This clonotype showed up many times. The chain employs TRBV30 and TRBJ1-5; 8 bases are a match to TRBD1. The CDR3 totals 17 residues. Germline CDR1 GTSNPN, CDR2 SVGIG (reference sequence). Losses at the gene ends were 0 bases for V and 1 base for J; bases not matched to a gene: 8. The chain's CDR3 is CAWSVRAGGGSNQPQHF. CDR3 nucleotide sequence: TGTGCCTGGAGTGTACGGGCAGGGGGCGGGAGCAATCAGCCCCAGCATTTT. The whole variable domain, remainder taken from reference TRBV30 and TRBJ1-5, is SQTIHQWPATLVQPVGSPLSLECTVEGTSNPNLYWYRQAAGRGLQLLFYSVGIGQISSEVPQNLSASRPQDRQFILSSKKLLLSDSGFYLCAWSVRAGGGSNQPQHFGDGTRLSIL.

This clonotype was picked up many times. This rearrangement joins TRBV11-3 to TRBJ2-2, with 10 bases fitting TRBD2. The trim removed 1 base at V and 7 bases at J, leaving 15 bases unmatched. The germline gives CDR1 SGHNT, CDR2 YENEEA. CDR3 length: 19 amino acids. CDR3 DNA: TGTGCCAGCAGCTTAGCGTCAGGACCGAGCGGGGGGGAAGACGGGGAGCTGTTTTTT. It is translated as CASSLASGPSGGEDGELFF.

V and J are TRBV12-3 or TRBV12-4 and TRBJ2-7; D call uncertain. This CDR3 comprises 12 residues. V was cut by 5 bases and J by 6 bases, with 11 bases left in between. The CDR3 loop is CASSDPPPEQYF. As DNA, the CDR3 is TGTGCCAGCAGTGACCCCCCCCCCGAGCAGTACTTC.

This clonotype was seen repeatedly, ten times or more. The genes are TRBV5-1 and TRBJ2-5; 7 bases agree with TRBD1. The germline CDR1 and CDR2 sequences are SGHRS and YFSETQ. The CDR3 runs 14 residues. Trimming cost V 6 bases and J 3 bases; bases outside gene matches: 8. CDR3 in amino acids: CASTRGTEKETQYF. The CDR3 region has the DNA TGCGCCAGCACCCGTGGGACAGAGAAAGAGACCCAGTACTTC.

This clonotype was counted at least ten times. V is TRBV11-2 and J is TRBJ1-1; 12 bases agree with TRBD1. CDR3 length: 16 residues. J lost 4 bases, V lost 0 bases, and 3 bases had no gene match. Germline CDR1 SGHAT, CDR2 FQNNGV. CDR3 coding DNA: TGTGCCAGCAGCTTAGAGGGACAGGGGGCACTCACTGAAGCTTTCTTT. Translation gives CASSLEGQGALTEAFF.

This clonotype turned up a few times. The rearrangement links TRBV7-9 to TRBJ2-1, with D perhaps matching TRBD1 or TRBD2 (6 bases each). The ends were cut back, 3 bases at V and 7 bases at J, with 16 bases in the middle. In germline, CDR1 is SEHNR, CDR2 FQNEAQ (reference sequence). The CDR3 is 15 residues long. CDR3 bases: TGTGCCAGCAGCTTGATGGGGCGGAGGGGGAATGAGCAGTTCTTC. Translating gives CASSLMGRRGNEQFF.

In its sample, this clonotype was seen many times. The V and J genes are TRBV6-1 and TRBJ2-7; D is ambiguous. The CDR3 has 12 residues. In germline, CDR1 is MNHNS, CDR2 SASEGT. The V and J ends lost 4 bases and 1 base respectively, with 5 bases between them. CDR3 region: CASSGPSYEQYF. Written as DNA, the CDR3 is TGTGCCAGCAGTGGACCATCCTACGAGCAGTACTTC.

In this sample, this clonotype turned up a few times. This sequence joins TRBV7-6 and TRBJ2-1; 15 bases fit TRBD2. After removal of 1 base from V and 7 bases from J, the junction contained 17 bases not matched to a gene. Germline V lookup: CDR1 SGHVS, CDR2 FNYEAQ. This CDR3 is 21 amino acids long. Here the CDR3 DNA reads TGTGCCAGCAGCTTAGTCCCGGGTGGGGGAGACGGACTAGCGGGGGGGAATGAGCAGTTCTTC. Residues: CASSLVPGGGDGLAGGNEQFF.

This clonotype was detected ten times or more. The V gene is TRBV5-1, the J gene TRBJ1-1; D is ambiguous. The germline V gene has CDR1 SGHRS and CDR2 YFSETQ. The CDR3 length is 13 residues. Trimming took 0 bases from V and 10 from J, leaving 13 bases between them. CDR3 sequence: CASSLAPASGAFF. The CDR3 DNA reads as TGCGCCAGCAGCTTGGCCCCGGCCAGCGGAGCTTTCTTT.